Listed below are T cell receptor beta chains from one sample, sequenced in a study of vaccination and CD4 T cells after COVID-19. TCRdb re-called the PCR reads with MiXCR, one entry per CDR3 protein. Altogether some 13,000 distinct CDR3 sequences are present, under 55% being singletons, with the ten largest covering just over 15%. Their antigens remain unidentified. The source material was CD4+ T cells from blood, cultured in vitro. These receptors came from a human donor who had recovered from COVID-19. Each CDR3 is given with its conserved first and last residue. D genes are given only for firm matches. Not every row has a clone size; where given, it reads once, few, many or a size class.

j_gene	d_gene	v_gene	abundance	CDR3aa	CDR3nt
TRBJ2-5	TRBD2	TRBV2	-	CASRPYGGSGRVWRQETQYF	TGTGCCAGCAGGCCCTACGGTGGTAGCGGGAGGGTATGGCGCCAAGAGACCCAGTACTTC
TRBJ1-6	TRBD1	TRBV20-1	few	CSASRQGSGYSPLHF	TGCAGTGCTAGTAGACAGGGTTCTGGTTATTCACCCCTCCACTTT
TRBJ2-2	-	TRBV6-2/TRBV6-3	-	CASRMRWDGTGELFF	TGTGCCAGCAGGATGAGGTGGGACGGCACCGGGGAGCTGTTTTTT
TRBJ1-1	-	TRBV10-3	-	CAISPGEGRAEAFF	TGTGCCATCAGCCCGGGGGAGGGGCGGGCTGAAGCTTTCTTT
TRBJ1-6	-	TRBV28	-	CASSRAGGVNNSPLHF	TGTGCCAGCAGCCGGGCAGGCGGAGTAAATAATTCACCCCTCCACTTT
TRBJ1-5	-	TRBV6-1	-	CASSPQGSGNQPQHF	TGTGCCAGCAGTCCACAGGGTTCGGGCAATCAGCCCCAGCATTTT
TRBJ2-5	-	TRBV19	few	CASSTGLGGTQYF	TGTGCCAGTAGTACCGGATTGGGGGGGACCCAGTACTTC
TRBJ1-4	-	TRBV28	-	CASSLLGDNEKLFF	TGTGCCAGCAGTTTATTGGGGGACAATGAAAAACTGTTTTTT
TRBJ2-3	-	TRBV7-9	few	CASSPWTKGTDTQYF	TGTGCCAGCAGCCCTTGGACAAAAGGCACAGATACGCAGTATTTT
TRBJ2-3	-	TRBV2	-	CASRASTDTQYF	TGTGCCAGCAGGGCTAGCACAGATACGCAGTATTTT